This T cell receptor (beta chain) derives from a study of blood T cell repertoires in COVID-19. Produced via immunoSEQ multiplex PCR; TCRdb's table is partial and in-frame only. The data contain approximately 260,000 clones, 85% to 95% of them singletons. Germline V gives CDR1 SGHRS, CDR2 YFSETQ. The CDR3 contains 15 residues. The V and J ends lost 5 bases and 7 bases, in that order; junction bases with no gene match: 10. J is TRBJ2-4 and V is TRBV5-1; 9 nucleotides align to TRBD1. The sample consisted of PBMCs or T cells enriched from blood (not recorded which). The sequence was collected from a woman aged 18-29 years who had recovered from COVID-19. Here the CDR3 DNA reads TGCGCCAGCAGTCCTCCGGGACAGGGAGGCAACATTCAGTACTTC. Residues: CASSPPGQGGNIQYF.